This T cell receptor beta chain was identified during a study of T cell changes during pregnancy in multiple sclerosis. CDR1 and CDR2 (germline): MDHEN, SYDVKM. The CDR3 contains 12 residues. V was pared by 7 bases and J by 1 base, with 0 bases of the junction left unmatched. Sequencing used immunoSEQ multiplex PCR; TCRdb keeps in-frame clones, though not all of them. The data contain approximately 64,000 clones, 90% of them singletons. The J gene is TRBJ1-1, the V gene TRBV28, with 7 bases matching TRBD1. This TCR came from a female donor in good health, enrolled as a control in a pregnancy study. The specimen comprised peripheral blood, sampled in the second trimester of pregnancy. CDR3 nucleotide sequence: TGTGCCAGCACAGGGGGGAACACTGAAGCTTTCTTT. Its translation: CASTGGNTEAFF.